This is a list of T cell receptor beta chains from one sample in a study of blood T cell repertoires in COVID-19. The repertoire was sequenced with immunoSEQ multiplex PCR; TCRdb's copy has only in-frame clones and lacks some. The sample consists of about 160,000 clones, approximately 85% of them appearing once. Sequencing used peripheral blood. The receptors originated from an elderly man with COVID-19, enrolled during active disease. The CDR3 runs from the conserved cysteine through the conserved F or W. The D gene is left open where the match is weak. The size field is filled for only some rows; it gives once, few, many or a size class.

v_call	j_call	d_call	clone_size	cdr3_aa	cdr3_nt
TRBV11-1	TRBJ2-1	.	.	CASSLALDTNEQFF	TGTGCCAGCAGCTTAGCGTTGGACACCAATGAGCAGTTCTTC
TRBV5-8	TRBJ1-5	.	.	CASSLWENQPQHF	TGTGCCAGCAGCCTTTGGGAGAATCAGCCCCAGCATTTT
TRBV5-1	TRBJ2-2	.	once	CASSLGHTTGELFF	TGCGCCAGCAGCTTGGGACATACGACCGGGGAGCTGTTTTTT
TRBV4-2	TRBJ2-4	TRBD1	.	CASSRGTGENIQYF	TGTGCCAGCAGCCGGGGGACAGGGGAGAACATTCAGTACTTC
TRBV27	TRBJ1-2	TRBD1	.	CASSRQGVYGYTF	TGTGCCAGCAGCAGACAGGGAGTCTATGGCTACACCTTC
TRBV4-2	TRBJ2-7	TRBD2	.	CASSQGGAGFYEQYF	TGTGCCAGCAGCCAAGGAGGAGCGGGATTCTACGAGCAGTACTTC
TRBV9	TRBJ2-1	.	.	CASSVRGLPGSYNEQFF	TGTGCCAGCAGCGTCCGGGGGTTGCCAGGCTCCTACAATGAGCAGTTCTTC
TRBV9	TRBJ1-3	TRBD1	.	CASSVATGTGAAGNTIYF	TGTGCCAGCAGCGTAGCTACGGGGACAGGGGCGGCTGGAAACACCATATATTTT
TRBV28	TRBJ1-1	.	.	CASGTLGRGAFF	TGTGCCAGTGGGACACTCGGGAGGGGAGCTTTCTTT
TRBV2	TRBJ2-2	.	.	CASSEEGAGELFF	TGTGCCAGCAGTGAAGAAGGGGCCGGGGAGCTGTTTTTT
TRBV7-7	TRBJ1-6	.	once	CASSPSSARGSYNSPLHF	TGTGCCAGCAGCCCTTCGAGCGCCCGGGGGTCCTATAATTCACCCCTCCACTTT
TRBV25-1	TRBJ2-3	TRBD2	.	CASSPPWLAGGPDTQYF	TGTGCCAGCAGTCCCCCCTGGCTAGCGGGGGGGCCCGATACGCAGTATTTT
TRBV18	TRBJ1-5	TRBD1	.	CASSPGTGQTQPQHF	TGTGCCAGCTCACCGGGGACAGGACAAACTCAGCCCCAGCATTTT
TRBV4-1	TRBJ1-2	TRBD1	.	CASSQDGGTGAYGYTF	TGCGCCAGCAGCCAAGATGGGGGGACAGGGGCCTATGGCTACACCTTC
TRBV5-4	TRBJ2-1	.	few	CASRELGGLNNEQFF	TGTGCCAGCAGGGAACTCGGGGGGCTAAACAATGAGCAGTTCTTC
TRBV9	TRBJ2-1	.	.	CASSPQDNDNEQFF	TGTGCCAGCAGCCCCCAGGACAATGACAATGAGCAGTTCTTC
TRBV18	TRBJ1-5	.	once	CASSPASNQPQHF	TGTGCCAGCTCACCGGCTAGCAATCAGCCCCAGCATTTT
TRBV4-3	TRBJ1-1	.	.	CASSPDRLMNTEAFF	TGCGCCAGCAGCCCAGACAGACTTATGAACACTGAAGCTTTCTTT
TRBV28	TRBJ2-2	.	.	CASSFSGNTGELFF	TGTGCCAGCAGTTTTTCAGGAAACACCGGGGAGCTGTTTTTT
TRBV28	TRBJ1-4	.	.	CASSGDGEGANEKLFF	TGTGCCAGCAGTGGGGACGGAGAGGGGGCTAATGAAAAACTGTTTTTT
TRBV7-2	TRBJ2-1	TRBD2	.	CASSLFREVTPQFF	TGTGCCAGCAGCTTATTTCGGGAGGTTACCCCGCAGTTCTTC
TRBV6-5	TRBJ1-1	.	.	CASLSGTEAFF	TGTGCCAGCCTCTCAGGGACTGAAGCTTTCTTT